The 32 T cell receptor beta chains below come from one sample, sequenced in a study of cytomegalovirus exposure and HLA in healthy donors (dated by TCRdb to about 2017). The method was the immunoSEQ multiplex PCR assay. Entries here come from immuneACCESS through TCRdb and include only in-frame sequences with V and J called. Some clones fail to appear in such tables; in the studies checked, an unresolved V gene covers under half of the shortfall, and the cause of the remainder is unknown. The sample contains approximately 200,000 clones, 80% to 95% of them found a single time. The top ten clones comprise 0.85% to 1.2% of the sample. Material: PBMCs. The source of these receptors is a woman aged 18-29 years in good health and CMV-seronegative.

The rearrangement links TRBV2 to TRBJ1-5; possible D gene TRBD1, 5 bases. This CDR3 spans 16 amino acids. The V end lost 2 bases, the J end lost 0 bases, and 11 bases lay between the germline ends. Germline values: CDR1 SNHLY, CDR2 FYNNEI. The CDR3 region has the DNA TGTGCCAGCAGTGAACAGGGTTGGGGTAGCAATCAGCCCCAGCATTTT. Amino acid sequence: CASSEQGWGSNQPQHF. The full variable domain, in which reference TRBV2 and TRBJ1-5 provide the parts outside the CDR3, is EPEVTQTPSHQVTQMGQEVILRCVPISNHLYFYWYRQILGQKVEFLVSFYNNEISEKSEIFDDQFSVERPDGSNFTLKIRSTKLEDSAMYFCASSEQGWGSNQPQHFGDGTRLSIL.

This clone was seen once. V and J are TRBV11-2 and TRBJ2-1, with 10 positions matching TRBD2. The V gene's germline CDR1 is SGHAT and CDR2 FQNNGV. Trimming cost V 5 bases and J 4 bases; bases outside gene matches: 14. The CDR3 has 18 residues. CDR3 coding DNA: TGTGCCAGCAGCCCGCCCCCCACTAGCGGGATTTTGTACAATGAGCAGTTCTTC. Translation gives CASSPPPTSGILYNEQFF.

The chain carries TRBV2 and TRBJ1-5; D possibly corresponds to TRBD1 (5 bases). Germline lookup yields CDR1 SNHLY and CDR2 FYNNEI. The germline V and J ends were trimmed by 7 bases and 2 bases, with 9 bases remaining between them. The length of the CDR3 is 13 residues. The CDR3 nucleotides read TGTGCCAGCAACGCGGGGGGCAATCAGCCCCAGCATTTT. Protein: CASNAGGNQPQHF.

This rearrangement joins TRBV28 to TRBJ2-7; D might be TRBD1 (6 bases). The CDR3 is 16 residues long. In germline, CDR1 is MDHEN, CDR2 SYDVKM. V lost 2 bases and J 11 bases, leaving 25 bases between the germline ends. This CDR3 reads CASSLGARDTIIGEYF. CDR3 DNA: TGTGCCAGCAGTTTAGGGGCCCGGGACACCATCATTGGGGAGTACTTC.

The CDR3 sequence is CSVEVKSGLYTEAFF. DNA of the CDR3: TGCAGCGTTGAGGTTAAGTCGGGACTATACACTGAAGCTTTCTTT. The rearrangement uses TRBV29-1 and TRBJ1-1, with a tentative D call TRBD1 (5 bases). Trimming took 3 bases from V and 3 from J, leaving 17 bases between them. This CDR3 has 15 residues. The germline CDR1 and CDR2 sequences are SQVTM and ANQGSEA.

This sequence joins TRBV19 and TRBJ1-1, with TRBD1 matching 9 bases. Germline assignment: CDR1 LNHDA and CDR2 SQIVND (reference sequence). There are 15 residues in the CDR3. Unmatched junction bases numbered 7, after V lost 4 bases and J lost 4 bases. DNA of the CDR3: TGTGCCAGTAGTAAAACAGGGGGCCTGGGCACTGAAGCTTTCTTT. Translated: CASSKTGGLGTEAFF.

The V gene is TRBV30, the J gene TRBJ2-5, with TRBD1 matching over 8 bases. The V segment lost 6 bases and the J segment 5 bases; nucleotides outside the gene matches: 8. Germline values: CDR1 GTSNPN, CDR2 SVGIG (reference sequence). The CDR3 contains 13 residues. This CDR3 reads CACPRTGSETQYF. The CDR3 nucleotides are TGTGCCTGCCCCAGGACAGGGTCGGAGACCCAGTACTTC.

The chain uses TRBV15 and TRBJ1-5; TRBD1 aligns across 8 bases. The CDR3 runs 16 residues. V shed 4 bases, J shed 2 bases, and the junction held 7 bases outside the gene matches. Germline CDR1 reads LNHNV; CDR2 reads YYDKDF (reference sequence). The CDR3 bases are TGTGCCACCAGCACTTTGACAGGGGAGGGCAATCAGCCCCAGCATTTT. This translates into CATSTLTGEGNQPQHF.

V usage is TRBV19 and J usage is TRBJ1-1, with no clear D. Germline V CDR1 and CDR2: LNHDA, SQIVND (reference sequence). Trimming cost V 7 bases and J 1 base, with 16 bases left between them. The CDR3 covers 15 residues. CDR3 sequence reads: CASTPSRIKNTEAFF. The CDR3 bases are TGTGCCAGTACCCCGAGTAGAATCAAGAACACTGAAGCTTTCTTT.

In DNA form, the CDR3 reads TGTGCCAGCAGACCAGGGTGGGAGAACACTGAAGCTTTCTTT. It is translated as CASRPGWENTEAFF. The chain uses TRBV27 and TRBJ1-1; a possible D gene is TRBD1 (5 bases). Per germline, CDR1 MNHEY and CDR2 SMNVEV (reference sequence). The CDR3 extends over 14 amino acids. Trimming left V 6 bases short and J 1 base short, with 12 bases between.

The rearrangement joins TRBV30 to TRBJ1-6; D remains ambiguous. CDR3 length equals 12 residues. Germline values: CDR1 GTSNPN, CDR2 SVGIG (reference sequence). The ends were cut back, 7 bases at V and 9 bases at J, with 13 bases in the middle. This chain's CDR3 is CASKEAGSPLHF. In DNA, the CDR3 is TGTGCCTCCAAAGAGGCCGGTTCACCCCTCCACTTT.

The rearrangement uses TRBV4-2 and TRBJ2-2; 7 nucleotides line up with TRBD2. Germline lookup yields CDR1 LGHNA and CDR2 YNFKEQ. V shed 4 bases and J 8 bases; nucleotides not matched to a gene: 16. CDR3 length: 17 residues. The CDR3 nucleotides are TGTGCCAGCAGCCCCCCTAAACAACTAGCGTCTGGGGGGGAGCTGTTTTTT. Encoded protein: CASSPPKQLASGGELFF.

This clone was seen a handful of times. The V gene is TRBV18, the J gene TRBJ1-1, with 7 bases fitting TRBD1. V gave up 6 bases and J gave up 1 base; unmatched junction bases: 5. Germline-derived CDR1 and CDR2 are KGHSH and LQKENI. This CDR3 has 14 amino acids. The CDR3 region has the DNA TGTGCCAGCTCCGGACAGGCGGAGAACACTGAAGCTTTCTTT. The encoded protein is CASSGQAENTEAFF.

The DNA of the CDR3 is TGCGCCAGCAGCCACCGGGACAGGGAGTTAGATGAGCAGTTCTTC. This sequence encodes CASSHRDRELDEQFF. V and J are TRBV4-1 and TRBJ2-1; 9 bases line up with TRBD1. Germline CDR1 MGHRA, CDR2 YSYEKL. The J segment lost 8 bases and the V segment lost 3 bases, leaving 8 bases of the junction unmatched. This CDR3 contains 15 residues.

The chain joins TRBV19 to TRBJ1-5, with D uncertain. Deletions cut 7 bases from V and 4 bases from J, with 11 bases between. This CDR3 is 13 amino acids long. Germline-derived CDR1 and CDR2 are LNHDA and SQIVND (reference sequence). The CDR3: CASTLAGNQPQHF. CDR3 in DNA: TGTGCCAGTACTCTGGCGGGTAATCAGCCCCAGCATTTT.

In nucleotides, the CDR3 is TGTGCCAGCAGATGGGGGACTGATACCTACGAGCAGTACTTC. Translation gives CASRWGTDTYEQYF. The chain uses TRBV6-1 and TRBJ2-7; D possibly corresponds to TRBD2 (6 bases). Trimming pared 6 bases from V and 2 bases from J, leaving 14 bases between. Germline CDR1 and CDR2: MNHNS and SASEGT. This CDR3 has 14 amino acids.

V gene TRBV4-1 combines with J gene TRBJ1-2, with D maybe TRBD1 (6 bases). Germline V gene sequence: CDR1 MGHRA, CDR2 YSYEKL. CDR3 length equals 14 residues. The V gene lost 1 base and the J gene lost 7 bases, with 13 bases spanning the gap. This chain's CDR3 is CASSQGARGVGYTF. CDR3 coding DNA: TGCGCCAGCAGCCAAGGGGCCAGGGGAGTTGGCTACACCTTC.

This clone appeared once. The CDR3 loop is CSVHGLAGPNTGELFF. Here the CDR3 DNA reads TGCAGCGTACACGGACTAGCGGGTCCGAACACCGGGGAGCTGTTTTTT. The chain is built from TRBV29-1 and TRBJ2-2; 11 bases align to TRBD2. The J segment lost 0 bases and the V segment lost 6 bases, leaving 6 bases of the junction unmatched. CDR1 SQVTM and CDR2 ANQGSEA come from the germline V gene. The CDR3 extends over 16 amino acids.

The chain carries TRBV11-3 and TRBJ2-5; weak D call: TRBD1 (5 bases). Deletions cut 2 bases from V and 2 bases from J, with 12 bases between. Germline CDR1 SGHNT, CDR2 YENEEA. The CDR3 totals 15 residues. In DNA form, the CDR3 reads TGTGCCAGCAGCTTAAGGCGACAGACACAAGAGACCCAGTACTTC. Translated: CASSLRRQTQETQYF.

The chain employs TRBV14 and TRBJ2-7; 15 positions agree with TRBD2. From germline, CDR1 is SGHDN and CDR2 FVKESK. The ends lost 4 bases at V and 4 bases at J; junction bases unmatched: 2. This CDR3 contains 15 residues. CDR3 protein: CASSPGLAGGYEQYF. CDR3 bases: TGTGCCAGCAGCCCGGGACTAGCGGGAGGATACGAGCAGTACTTC.

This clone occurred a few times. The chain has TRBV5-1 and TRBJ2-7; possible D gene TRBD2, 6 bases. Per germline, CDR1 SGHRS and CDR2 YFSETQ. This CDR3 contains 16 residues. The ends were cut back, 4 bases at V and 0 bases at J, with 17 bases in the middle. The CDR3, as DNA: TGCGCCAGCAGCCCGAGGACTACCTCGAGCTCCTACGAGCAGTACTTC. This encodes CASSPRTTSSSYEQYF.

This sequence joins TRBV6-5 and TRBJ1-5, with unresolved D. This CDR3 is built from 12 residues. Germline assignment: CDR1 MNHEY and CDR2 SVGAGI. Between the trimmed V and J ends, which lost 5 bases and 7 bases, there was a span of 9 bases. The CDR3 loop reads CASSQKSQPQHF. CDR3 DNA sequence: TGTGCCAGCAGTCAAAAAAGCCAGCCCCAGCATTTT.

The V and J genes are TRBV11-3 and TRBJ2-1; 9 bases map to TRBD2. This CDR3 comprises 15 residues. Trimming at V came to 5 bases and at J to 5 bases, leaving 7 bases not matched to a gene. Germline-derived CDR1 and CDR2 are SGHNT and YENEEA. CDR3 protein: CASSPRLADNNEQFF. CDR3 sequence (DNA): TGTGCCAGCAGCCCAAGACTAGCGGACAACAATGAGCAGTTCTTC. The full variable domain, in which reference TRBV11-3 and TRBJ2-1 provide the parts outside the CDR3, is EAGVVQSPRYKIIEKKQPVAFWCNPISGHNTLYWYLQNLGQGPELLIRYENEEAVDDSQLPKDRFSAERLKGVDSTLKIQPAELGDSAVYLCASSPRLADNNEQFFGPGTRLTVL.

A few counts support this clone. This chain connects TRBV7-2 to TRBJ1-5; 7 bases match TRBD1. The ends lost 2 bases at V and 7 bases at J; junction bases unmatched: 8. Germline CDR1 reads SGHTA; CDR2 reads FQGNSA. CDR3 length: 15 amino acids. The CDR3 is CASSLLTGDRQPQHF. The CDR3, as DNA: TGTGCCAGCAGCTTACTTACAGGGGATAGGCAGCCCCAGCATTTT.

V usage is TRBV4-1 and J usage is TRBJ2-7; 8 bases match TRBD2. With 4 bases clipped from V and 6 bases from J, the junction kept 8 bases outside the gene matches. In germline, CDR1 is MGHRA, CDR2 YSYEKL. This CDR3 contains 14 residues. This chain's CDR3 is CASSLTSGPVEQYF. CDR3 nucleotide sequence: TGCGCCAGCAGCCTAACTAGCGGACCGGTCGAGCAGTACTTC.

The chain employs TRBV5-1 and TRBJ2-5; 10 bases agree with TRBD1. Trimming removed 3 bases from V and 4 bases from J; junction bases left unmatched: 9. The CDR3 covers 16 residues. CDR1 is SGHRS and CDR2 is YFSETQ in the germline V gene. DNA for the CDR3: TGCGCCAGCAGCTACCGGACAGGGGGATACGGAGAGACCCAGTACTTC. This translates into CASSYRTGGYGETQYF. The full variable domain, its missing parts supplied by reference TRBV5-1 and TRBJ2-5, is KAGVTQTPRYLIKTRGQQVTLSCSPISGHRSVSWYQQTPGQGLQFLFEYFSETQRNKGNFPGRFSGRQFSNSRSEMNVSTLELGDSALYLCASSYRTGGYGETQYFGPGTRLLVL.

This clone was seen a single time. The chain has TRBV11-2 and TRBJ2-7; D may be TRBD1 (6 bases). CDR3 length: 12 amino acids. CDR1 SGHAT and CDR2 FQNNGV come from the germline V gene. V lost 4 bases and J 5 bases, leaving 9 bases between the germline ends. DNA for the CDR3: TGTGCCAGCAGCTCCACAGGGAACGAGCAGTACTTC. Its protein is CASSSTGNEQYF.

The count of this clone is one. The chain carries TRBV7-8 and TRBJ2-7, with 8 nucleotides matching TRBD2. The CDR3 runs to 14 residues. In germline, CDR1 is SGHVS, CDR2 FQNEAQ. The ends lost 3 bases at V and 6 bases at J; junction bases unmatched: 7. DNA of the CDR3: TGTGCCAGCAGCTTTTTTCAACTAGCGGCCGAGCAGTACTTC. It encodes CASSFFQLAAEQYF. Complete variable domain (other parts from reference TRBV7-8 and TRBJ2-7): GAGVSQSPRYKVAKRGQDVALRCDPISGHVSLFWYQQALGQGPEFLTYFQNEAQLDKSGLPSDRFFAERPEGSVSTLKIQRTQQEDSAVYLCASSFFQLAAEQYFGPGTRLTVT.

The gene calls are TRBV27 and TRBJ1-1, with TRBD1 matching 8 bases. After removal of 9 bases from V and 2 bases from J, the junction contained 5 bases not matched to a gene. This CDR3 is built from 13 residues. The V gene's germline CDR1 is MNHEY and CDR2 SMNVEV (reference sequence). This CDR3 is CASWTGPNTEAFF. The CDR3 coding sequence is TGTGCCAGTTGGACAGGGCCAAACACTGAAGCTTTCTTT.

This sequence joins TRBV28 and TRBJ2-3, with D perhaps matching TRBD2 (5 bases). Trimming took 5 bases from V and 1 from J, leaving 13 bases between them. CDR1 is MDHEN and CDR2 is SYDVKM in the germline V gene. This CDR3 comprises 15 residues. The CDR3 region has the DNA TGTGCCAGCAGTCTCGGACTTACCGGCACAGATACGCAGTATTTT. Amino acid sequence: CASSLGLTGTDTQYF.

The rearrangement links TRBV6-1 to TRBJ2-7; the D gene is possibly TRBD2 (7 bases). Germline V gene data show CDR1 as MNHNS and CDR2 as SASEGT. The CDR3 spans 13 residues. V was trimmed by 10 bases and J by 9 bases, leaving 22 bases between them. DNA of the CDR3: TGTGCCACCGGGGGGCTAGAGTGGCAGGGGCAGTACTTC. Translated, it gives CATGGLEWQGQYF.

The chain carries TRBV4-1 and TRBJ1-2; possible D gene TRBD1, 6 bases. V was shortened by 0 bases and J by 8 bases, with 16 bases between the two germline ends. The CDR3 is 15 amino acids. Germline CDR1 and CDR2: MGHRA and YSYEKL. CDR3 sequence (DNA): TGCGCCAGCAGCCAAGATACAGGGACCTCGGTGGGCTACACCTTC. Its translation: CASSQDTGTSVGYTF.